The TCR beta chain under discussion was sequenced for a study of T cells after yellow fever vaccination. Looking at the study overall: Low-cell-number fractions underwent preparation using SMART-Seq v4 Ultra Low Input. General study results and limits: Peak timing came faster in the weaker secondary response, day 5 versus 15. Bulk-population clonotypes that are abundant could appear as contaminants in FACS-sorted repertoires.

In the case of this clonotype: The antigen is undetermined.

5'RACE template switching generated TCR cDNA, adding a universal primer site and UMIs. TCRdb independently ran MiXCR on the 5' RACE reads; one entry per CDR3 protein. The data contain fewer than 450,000 distinct CDR3 sequences, 7% to 9% of them seen just once; the ten biggest clones take up under 20%. V was clipped by 6 bases and J by 3 bases, with 17 bases between them. The V gene's germline CDR1 is LNHDA and CDR2 SQIVND (reference sequence). This CDR3 has 15 amino acids. The sequences come from PBMCs, collected more than 40 days after the first yellow fever vaccination. This receptor was identified in a man between 18 and 35 years old who received the YFV17D yellow fever vaccine. The rearrangement joins TRBV19 to TRBJ2-5, with D possibly matching TRBD1 (5 bases). CDR3 loop: CASRKRSGREETQYF. The CDR3 DNA sequence: TGTGCCAGTAGAAAGAGATCGGGCAGGGAAGAGACCCAGTACTTC.